This is a list of T cell receptor beta chains from one sample in a study of OX40 agonist ivuxolimab in advanced cancers. Some clones are missing from TCRdb's copy, which holds only in-frame ones; the method was immunoSEQ multiplex PCR. Among approximately 68,000 clones, roughly 90% were seen once, and the ten largest hold around 0.73%. Sequencing used CD4+ or CD8+ T cells sorted from blood, obtained in a trial of the OX40 agonist ivuxolimab. The receptors originated from an adult with an advanced solid tumor such as melanoma, head and neck, liver or kidney cancer. CDR3s include the opening cysteine and the closing phenylalanine or tryptophan. Fields, in order: V gene, clone size, CDR3 length, J gene, D gene, CDR3 DNA, CDR3 protein. The D gene is left open where the match is weak. Not every row has a clone size; where given, it reads once, few, many or a size class.

V: TRBV7-8; size: .; length: 12; J: TRBJ1-1; D: .; DNA: TGTGCCAGCAGCTTTCCCCAGAATAAAGCTTTCTTT; CDR3: CASSFPQNKAFF
V: TRBV10-3; size: .; length: 16; J: TRBJ2-1; D: .; DNA: TGTGCCATCAGTGACCCTGGACTAGGGGGGAACAATGAGCAGTTCTTC; CDR3: CAISDPGLGGNNEQFF
V: TRBV2; size: once; length: 13; J: TRBJ2-5; D: .; DNA: TGTGCCAGCAGTGATGGACAGCAAGAGACCCAGTACTTC; CDR3: CASSDGQQETQYF
V: TRBV2; size: .; length: 13; J: TRBJ1-2; D: TRBD1; DNA: TGTGCCAGCAGCGACAGGGTGAACTATGGCTACACCTTC; CDR3: CASSDRVNYGYTF
V: TRBV10-2; size: .; length: 13; J: TRBJ1-1; D: .; DNA: TGCGCCAGCAGGAACGGGATGAACACTGAAGCTTTCTTT; CDR3: CASRNGMNTEAFF
V: TRBV19; size: .; length: 17; J: TRBJ2-3; D: TRBD2; DNA: TGTGCCAGTAGTGGGATTACTAGCGGGAGTTTAACAGATACGCAGTATTTT; CDR3: CASSGITSGSLTDTQYF
V: TRBV5-1; size: .; length: 13; J: TRBJ2-7; D: .; DNA: TGCGCCAGCTCCGAGGACAGCCGCTACGAGCAGTACTTC; CDR3: CASSEDSRYEQYF
V: TRBV2; size: .; length: 15; J: TRBJ2-7; D: .; DNA: TGTGCCAGCAGTGAAGCGCAGGGCATTCAATACGAGCAGTACTTC; CDR3: CASSEAQGIQYEQYF
V: TRBV30; size: once; length: 14; J: TRBJ2-3; D: .; DNA: TGTGCCTGGAGTAGGAAGGGGTTAACAGATACGCAGTATTTT; CDR3: CAWSRKGLTDTQYF
V: TRBV7-9; size: .; length: 15; J: TRBJ1-2; D: .; DNA: TGTGCCAGCAGCCCTGCTGGGGGCTTCTACGCAGGCTACACCTTC; CDR3: CASSPAGGFYAGYTF
V: TRBV30; size: .; length: 12; J: TRBJ2-5; D: .; DNA: TGTGCCTGGAGGGACAGCTACCAGACCCAGTACTTC; CDR3: CAWRDSYQTQYF
V: TRBV5-1; size: .; length: 15; J: TRBJ1-1; D: TRBD1; DNA: TGCGCCAGCAGCTTGGGCTTGACAGGGAGCTTTGAAGCTTTCTTT; CDR3: CASSLGLTGSFEAFF
V: TRBV5-1; size: .; length: 13; J: TRBJ2-5; D: .; DNA: TGCGCCAGCAGCGAAACAGGGACGGAGACCCAGTACTTC; CDR3: CASSETGTETQYF
V: TRBV2; size: .; length: 11; J: TRBJ2-7; D: .; DNA: TGTGCCAGCGGGGGCTCCTACGAGCAGTACTTC; CDR3: CASGGSYEQYF
V: TRBV5-6; size: once; length: 13; J: TRBJ1-1; D: .; DNA: TGTGCCAGCAGCTCGACAGGGAACACTGAAGCTTTCTTT; CDR3: CASSSTGNTEAFF
V: TRBV30; size: .; length: 14; J: TRBJ2-7; D: TRBD2; DNA: TGTGCCTTTGAGTCCGGGACTAGCGGTTACGAGCAGTACTTC; CDR3: CAFESGTSGYEQYF
V: TRBV28; size: .; length: 13; J: TRBJ1-5; D: .; DNA: TGTGCCAGCAGTTTAACACTTAATCAGCCCCAGCATTTT; CDR3: CASSLTLNQPQHF
V: TRBV7-7; size: .; length: 13; J: TRBJ2-2; D: .; DNA: TGTGCTAGCAGCTTAAGCGGGACCGGGGAGCTGTTTTTT; CDR3: CASSLSGTGELFF
V: TRBV5-1; size: .; length: 14; J: TRBJ1-5; D: .; DNA: TGCGCCAGCAGCTTGGACGGGGGCAATCAGCCCCAGCATTTT; CDR3: CASSLDGGNQPQHF
V: TRBV10-3; size: .; length: 15; J: TRBJ1-1; D: .; DNA: TGTGCCATCAGTGAGTCGAGGGTGCAGAACACTGAAGCTTTCTTT; CDR3: CAISESRVQNTEAFF
V: TRBV11-1; size: .; length: 15; J: TRBJ2-7; D: TRBD1; DNA: TGTGCCAGCACCACTGGGACAGCTCGAACCTACGAGCAGTACTTC; CDR3: CASTTGTARTYEQYF
V: TRBV4-1; size: .; length: 16; J: TRBJ2-7; D: .; DNA: TGCGCCAGCAGCCAAGTTTGGGCCCAAACTGCCTACGAGCAGTACTTC; CDR3: CASSQVWAQTAYEQYF
V: TRBV19; size: .; length: 12; J: TRBJ2-5; D: .; DNA: TGTGCCAGAGGGGGTGGTTTCGAGACCCAGTACTTC; CDR3: CARGGGFETQYF
V: TRBV4-1; size: .; length: 15; J: TRBJ2-1; D: .; DNA: TGCGCCAGCAGCACACCGGGACTCCCCGGGAATGAGCAGTTCTTC; CDR3: CASSTPGLPGNEQFF
V: TRBV29-1; size: .; length: 13; J: TRBJ2-7; D: .; DNA: TGCAGCGTTGGACTCTCGGCGGGCTACGAGCAGTACTTC; CDR3: CSVGLSAGYEQYF
V: TRBV18; size: .; length: 14; J: TRBJ2-5; D: .; DNA: TGTGCCAGCTCCCGAGGGGGGATCCAAGAGACCCAGTACTTC; CDR3: CASSRGGIQETQYF
V: TRBV6-5; size: .; length: 10; J: TRBJ2-3; D: .; DNA: TGTGCCAGCAGCGGAGATACGCAGTATTTT; CDR3: CASSGDTQYF
V: TRBV10-3; size: .; length: 15; J: TRBJ2-5; D: TRBD1; DNA: TGTGCCATCAGTGAAGGGACAGCCGTCCAAGAGACCCAGTACTTC; CDR3: CAISEGTAVQETQYF
V: TRBV4-2; size: .; length: 14; J: TRBJ1-2; D: .; DNA: TGTGCCAGCAGCCGGAGCGCAACTAACTATGGCTACACCTTC; CDR3: CASSRSATNYGYTF
V: TRBV5-1; size: .; length: 18; J: TRBJ2-5; D: TRBD2; DNA: TGCGCCAGCAGCTTGGCCACGAGACTAGCGGGAGTCGGAGAGACCCAGTACTTC; CDR3: CASSLATRLAGVGETQYF
V: TRBV30; size: .; length: 15; J: TRBJ2-1; D: TRBD2; DNA: TGTGCCTGGAGTATAGGTGGGAGGGCCATGAATGAGCAGTTCTTC; CDR3: CAWSIGGRAMNEQFF
V: TRBV29-1; size: .; length: 11; J: TRBJ1-2; D: .; DNA: TGCAGCGCAGGGGAAGTTTATGGCTACACCTTC; CDR3: CSAGEVYGYTF
V: TRBV11-1; size: .; length: 15; J: TRBJ2-7; D: TRBD2; DNA: TGTGCCAGCAGTTTGACTAGCGGGGACACCTACGAGCAGTACTTC; CDR3: CASSLTSGDTYEQYF